The entry below describes one T cell receptor beta chain. The assay was immunoSEQ multiplex PCR, and TCRdb's table has in-frame clones only and misses some. The sample yields about 120,000 clones, roughly 85% seen once. This CDR3 has 12 residues. Trimming took 5 bases from V and 5 from J, leaving 9 bases between them. Germline-derived CDR1 and CDR2 are SGHTA and FQGNSA. This sample was taken from a study of blood T cell repertoires in COVID-19. The sequenced sample was peripheral blood. The sequence came from a middle-aged man with acute or convalescent COVID-19. The chain couples TRBV7-2 to TRBJ2-5, with D perhaps TRBD2 (6 bases). In nucleotides, the CDR3 is TGTGCCAGCAGCGATGCGGGGGAGACCCAGTACTTC. It codes for CASSDAGETQYF.